The present T cell receptor (beta chain) was sequenced within a study of chemoradiotherapy in HPV16-positive cancers. Study findings and constraints: Candidate HPV-specific clones and E7-related TCR motifs grew in tumor during treatment. Functional assays defining HPV-specific T cells used only a couple of HPV16-positive patients.

Samples were taken several times over chemoradiotherapy. The CDR3 is 15 amino acids. The V gene's germline CDR1 is SEHNR and CDR2 FQNEAQ (reference sequence). V was cut by 2 bases and J by 4 bases, with 14 bases left in between. For this clone: Its antigen is still unknown.

Profiled with immunoSEQ multiplex PCR; TCRdb holds only in-frame clones, not every one. The sample shows over 5,000 clones, around 79% of them seen only once. The V call is TRBV7-9, the J call TRBJ1-2, with D perhaps TRBD1 (5 bases). This TCR was recovered from a human donor with HPV-associated anogenital cancer. This sample was taken from a patient who underwent chemoradiotherapy. CDR3 in DNA: TGTGCCAGCAGCTTACTCGGGGACCTAAGCTATGGCTACACCTTC. As protein: CASSLLGDLSYGYTF.